What follows describes a single T cell receptor beta chain. Its antigen is unidentified. The length of the CDR3 is 15 residues. Per the germline V gene, CDR1 is SGHAT and CDR2 is FQNNGV. Trimming removed 5 bases from V and 2 bases from J; junction bases left unmatched: 3. These data originate in a study of OX40 agonist ivuxolimab in advanced cancers. Background on the study: Two cutaneous melanoma patients and one hepatocellular carcinoma patient, three in all, had partial responses. Study-level results: Partly responding patients at 0.1-3.0 mg/kg showed some of the smallest clonal expansion. Among the nonresponders, some also had low normalized T-cell clonal expansion.

The repertoire was sequenced with immunoSEQ multiplex PCR; TCRdb's copy has only in-frame clones and lacks some. This table has about 61,000 clones, roughly 87% appearing once. The TCR was taken from an adult with an advanced solid tumor such as melanoma, head and neck, liver or kidney cancer. The rearrangement uses TRBV11-2 and TRBJ2-6; 7 bases align to TRBD1. The material was CD4+ or CD8+ T cells sorted from blood, obtained in a trial of the OX40 agonist ivuxolimab. The chain's CDR3 is CASSIGTAGANVLTF. In nucleotides, the CDR3 is TGTGCCAGCAGCATTGGGACAGCTGGGGCCAACGTCCTGACTTTC.